The rows below give T cell receptor beta chains drawn from one sample of a study of blood T cells in healthy people across ages. TCRdb itself ran the 5' RACE reads through MiXCR, one entry per CDR3 protein. The sample has roughly 1.7 million distinct CDR3 sequences, roughly 30% seen once; the top ten hold roughly 12%. The sequenced sample consisted of blood. These receptor sequences come from a woman under 40 in good health. CDR3s include the opening cysteine and the closing phenylalanine or tryptophan. The D gene is left open where the match is weak. Some rows mark clone size as missing; the rest say once, few, many or name a class of expanded clone.

size	V	J	D	length	DNA	CDR3
-	TRBV5-4	TRBJ1-2	-	15	TGTGCCAGCAGCACCTCGACAGGAGCTAACTATGGCTACACCTTC	CASSTSTGANYGYTF
few	TRBV9	TRBJ2-7	-	13	TGTGCCAGCAGTCCTGATAGCGGTTACGAGCAGTACTTC	CASSPDSGYEQYF
many	TRBV5-1	TRBJ2-7	TRBD2	15	TGCGCCAGCAGCGCGGCTAGCGGGGGAACGTACGAGCAGTACTTC	CASSAASGGTYEQYF
few	TRBV20-1	TRBJ2-7	-	12	TGCAGTGCTAGAGATGAAGGGGACGAGCAGTACTTC	CSARDEGDEQYF
many	TRBV6-1	TRBJ2-1	TRBD1	15	TGTGCCAGCCCCAAAGGGACAGGGGGCGGGAATGAGCAGTTCTTC	CASPKGTGGGNEQFF
many	TRBV3-1	TRBJ2-1	TRBD2	15	TGTGCCAGCAGCCACGTTCGTAGCGGGAAGAATGAGCAGTTCTTC	CASSHVRSGKNEQFF
many	TRBV28	TRBJ1-2	-	11	TGTGCCAGCAGCTTACAGGGTGGCTACACCTTC	CASSLQGGYTF
many	TRBV5-1	TRBJ1-5	-	14	TGCGCCAGCAGCTTGATCGGGGGGCATCAGCCCCAGCATTTT	CASSLIGGHQPQHF
many	TRBV20-1	TRBJ2-7	TRBD2	14	TGCAGTGCTGCAGCGGGGGGGTACTCCTACGAGCAGTACTTC	CSAAAGGYSYEQYF
-	TRBV7-9	TRBJ2-5	-	15	TGTGCCAGCAGCTTAAGAGTACAGGCTCAAGAGACCCAGTACTTC	CASSLRVQAQETQYF
-	TRBV6-5	TRBJ2-3	-	14	TGTGCCAGCAGGAATGCAGACTACACAGATACGCAGTATTTT	CASRNADYTDTQYF
few	TRBV2	TRBJ2-3	TRBD1	15	TGTGCCAGCAGTGACGGACAGGGGATCACAGATACGCAGTATTTT	CASSDGQGITDTQYF
few	TRBV4-1	TRBJ2-2	-	15	TGCGCCAGCAGCCAAGAGTATAGCAAGACCGGGGAGCTGTTTTTT	CASSQEYSKTGELFF
-	TRBV6-1	TRBJ2-1	-	15	TGTGCCAGCAATCAAATCGGGACTGGAAACAATGAGCAGTTCTTC	CASNQIGTGNNEQFF
once	TRBV5-1	TRBJ1-1	-	15	TGCGCCAGCAGCTTGGGGGGGCCGGGACGCACTGAAGCTTTCTTT	CASSLGGPGRTEAFF
few	TRBV29-1	TRBJ1-2	-	12	TGCAGCGTTGATAAGAATCGGGGCGGCTACACCTTC	CSVDKNRGGYTF
few	TRBV29-1	TRBJ2-7	-	14	TGTAGCGTCCCGACAGGTGAGGGGAACTGCGAGCAGTACTTC	CSVPTGEGNCEQYF
-	TRBV28	TRBJ2-7	-	14	TGTGCCAGCAGTTCAGGGGTTGCCGGCTACGAGCAGTACTTC	CASSSGVAGYEQYF
-	TRBV4-2	TRBJ2-3	TRBD2	17	TGTGCCAGCAGCCAAGATCCCGGGACTAGCGAAGCAGATACGCAGTATTTT	CASSQDPGTSEADTQYF
-	TRBV2	TRBJ2-1	-	13	TGTGCCAGCCACGGAGAGGGATACAATGAGCAGTTCTTC	CASHGEGYNEQFF
few	TRBV28	TRBJ1-2	-	14	TGTGCCAGCAGTTCAACACATGTGATCTATGGCTACACCTTC	CASSSTHVIYGYTF
-	TRBV5-1	TRBJ1-1	TRBD1	17	TGCGCCAGCAGCCCCGGGTCATGGACAGGGAGTAGCACTGAAGCTTTCTTT	CASSPGSWTGSSTEAFF
-	TRBV5-1	TRBJ1-1	-	16	TGCGCCAGCAGCCAACGGGACACGATTTTGAACACTGAAGCTTTCTTT	CASSQRDTILNTEAFF
-	TRBV5-5	TRBJ1-2	-	15	TGTGCCAGCAGCCCCGCGGCAGGCTCCACCTATGGCTACACCTTC	CASSPAAGSTYGYTF
few	TRBV3-1	TRBJ2-7	TRBD2	16	TGTGCCAGCAGCAAGTTCCCGGGCGGGGGGCAATACGAGCAGTACTTC	CASSKFPGGGQYEQYF
-	TRBV21-1	TRBJ2-1	-	16	TGTGCCAGCAGCAAAGTGGCAAGACCAACCTACAATGAGCAGTTCTTC	CASSKVARPTYNEQFF
many	TRBV4-2	TRBJ2-3	-	14	TGTGCCTCTGGCCGGGGGGCACTTACAGATACGCAGTATTTT	CASGRGALTDTQYF
few	TRBV2	TRBJ2-7	-	14	TGTGCCAGCAGTGTGTTGGGACTGCGTGGCGAGCAGTACTTC	CASSVLGLRGEQYF
few	TRBV9	TRBJ2-7	TRBD2	16	TGTGCCAGCAGTCATGATCCGGGACTAGACTTCTACGAGCAGTACTTC	CASSHDPGLDFYEQYF
-	TRBV9	TRBJ2-5	TRBD1	15	TGTGCCAGCAGCGTAGGTAACGGACAGGTCCCGATTCAGTACTTC	CASSVGNGQVPIQYF
-	TRBV5-1	TRBJ2-7	-	15	TGCGCCAGCTCCCCCGCGCCCACCGGATCCTACGAGCAGTACTTC	CASSPAPTGSYEQYF
-	TRBV9	TRBJ2-2	TRBD2	18	TGTGCCAGCAGCGCTCTCGTTATAGCGGGAGGTGCCACCGGGGAGCTGTTTTTT	CASSALVIAGGATGELFF
-	TRBV30	TRBJ2-7	TRBD1	16	TGTGCCTGGAGTGTACTGGTTGGGGACAGGGCCTACGAGCAGTACTTC	CAWSVLVGDRAYEQYF
once	TRBV6-7	TRBJ2-3	TRBD1	15	TGTGCCTGCAGTTACCGTGGACAGGGGGTAGATACGCAGTATTTT	CACSYRGQGVDTQYF
few	TRBV5-1	TRBJ1-2	-	11	TGCGCCAGCAGCCTACAGGGTCTCTACACCTTC	CASSLQGLYTF
many	TRBV29-1	TRBJ2-7	-	14	TGCAGCATTGGGTCGCGTGGCTCCCGATACGAGCAGTACTTC	CSIGSRGSRYEQYF
few	TRBV4-1	TRBJ2-7	TRBD2	16	TGCGCCAGCAGCCAATCACTAGCGGGGCTATCCTACGAGCAGTACTTC	CASSQSLAGLSYEQYF
few	TRBV10-3	TRBJ2-3	TRBD2	16	TGTGCCATCAGCCCCGGGGGAAGCGGGGGGGCAGATACGCAGTATTTT	CAISPGGSGGADTQYF
-	TRBV7-2	TRBJ2-7	TRBD2	13	TGTGCCAGCAGCTTAGAACTAGCGGCCGAGCAGTACTTC	CASSLELAAEQYF
-	TRBV11-2	TRBJ2-7	-	15	TGTGCCAGCAGCTTACGAGAACTAGGGCGTTACGAGCAGTACTTC	CASSLRELGRYEQYF
many	TRBV20-1	TRBJ2-7	TRBD1	15	TGCAGTGCTAGAGATTTGGAGACAGGGTTGTACGAGCAGTACTTC	CSARDLETGLYEQYF
-	TRBV7-2	TRBJ2-3	TRBD2	17	TGTGCCAGCAGCTTAAGAGTAGCGGGATTTGGCACAGATACGCAGTATTTT	CASSLRVAGFGTDTQYF